The sequence of this TCR beta chain was determined in a study of T cell repertoires in cytomegalovirus infection. As for the study in general: Selected CMV epitopes included recently identified HLA-C-restricted ones as well as well-studied HLA-B-restricted ones. In public TCR beta signatures, there were indications of both CMV infection and matching HLA type.

Overall study results and limits: Identification of carriers of CMV plus the relevant HLA was performed using cumulative public TCR beta family frequency. The ex vivo response was dominated by HLA-C-restricted CMV-specific TCR beta clonotypes.

This clonotype has only a few counts. Its antigen is unidentified. In TCRdb, the reads were re-called with MiXCR into one record per CDR3 protein. This table holds 650,000 to 850,000 distinct CDR3 sequences, around 29% found once. The material was cultured CD8+ T cells from PBMCs, obtained from culture after CMV antigen stimulation. The source is a human donor in good health (CMV status not recorded). Some clones in this sample may be carry-over from other donors' samples.

The CDR3 reads CASSEIGGSIFNQPQHF. The CDR3 DNA reads TGTGCCAGCAGTGAGATCGGGGGGTCCATTTTCAATCAGCCCCAGCATTTT. This chain uses TRBV6-1 with TRBJ1-5, with a tentative D call TRBD1 (5 bases). Germline V gives CDR1 MNHNS, CDR2 SASEGT. The CDR3 length is 17 residues. Trimming removed 3 bases from V and 3 bases from J, with 18 bases in between.